Listed below are T cell receptor beta chains from one sample, sequenced in a study of blood T cells in healthy people across ages. MiXCR, run by TCRdb on the 5' RACE reads, gives a single entry per CDR3 protein. The sample holds over 450,000 distinct CDR3 sequences; 24% are singletons and the top ten take less than 9%. These data also featured in a second study, about T cells of mothers and their children.

Sequencing was carried out using blood. All receptors come from a boy younger than 18 in good health. The conserved cysteine and the conserved F or W are not part of the CDR3 here.

>TRBJ2-1|TRBV5-1
ASSLGTGSYNEQF
>TRBJ2-1|TRBV7-8
ASSPGESEQF
>TRBJ2-1|TRBV29-1
SASPSASSYNEQF
>TRBJ2-5|TRBV13
ASHGGGRETQY
>TRBJ2-1|TRBV11-2
ASNNRGRSSGAYNEQF
>TRBJ2-7|TRBV29-1
SVEDWSYPYEQY
>TRBJ1-2|TRBV7-9
ASSLYPGYLYGYT
>TRBJ2-4|TRBV7-2
ASSLEAGFGGIQY
>TRBJ2-3|TRBV5-1
ASSSPGTGYSTQY
>NA|TRBV5-4
ASSLQRGARNEQF
>TRBJ2-1|TRBV7-2
ASSPSTGVYNEQF
>NA|TRBV19
ASSTNLAGGFHEQY
>TRBJ1-3|TRBV7-9
ASSLGLQGPGNTIY
>TRBJ2-1|TRBV9
ASSDNSMGEQF
>TRBJ2-7|TRBV7-8
ASSNSVAEQY
>TRBJ2-1|TRBV20-1
SARRARGHNEQF
>TRBJ1-5|TRBV3-1
ASSQDLGGNQPQH
>TRBJ2-7|TRBV9
ASSVGGGNSYEQY